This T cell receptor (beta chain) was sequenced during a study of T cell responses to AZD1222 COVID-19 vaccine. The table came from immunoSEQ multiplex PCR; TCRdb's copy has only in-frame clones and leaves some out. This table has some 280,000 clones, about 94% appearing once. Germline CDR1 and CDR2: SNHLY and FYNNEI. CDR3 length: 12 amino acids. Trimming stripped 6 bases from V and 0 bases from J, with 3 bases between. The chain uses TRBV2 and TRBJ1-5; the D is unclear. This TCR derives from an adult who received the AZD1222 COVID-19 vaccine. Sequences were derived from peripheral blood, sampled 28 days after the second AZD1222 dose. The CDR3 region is CASRYSNQPQHF. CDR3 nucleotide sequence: TGTGCCAGCAGATATAGCAATCAGCCCCAGCATTTT.